This TCR beta chain stems from a study of blood T cell repertoires in COVID-19. Authors' methods: Reference gene primer amplification gave nucleated cell count estimates. Some clones are missing from TCRdb's copy, which holds only in-frame ones; the method was immunoSEQ multiplex PCR. The V and J calls and clone size come from that table; D and trimming were worked out from the DNA. The sample has almost 500,000 clones, around nine tenths seen once. This CDR3 spans 13 amino acids. Germline V gives CDR1 SGHDT, CDR2 YYEEEE. J lost 10 bases, V lost 3 bases, and 5 bases had no gene match. Individuals aged about 18 to 90 years were recruited from roughly 23 US areas. Donors were grouped by their self-reported clinical history. Donors in Cohort 3 who had recovered were those with two negative PCRs, healthcare professional clearance, or resolution of their symptoms.

This sequence originates from a woman aged 60 to 75 who had recovered from COVID-19. Sequenced sample: PBMCs or T cells enriched from blood (not recorded which). V and J are TRBV5-6 and TRBJ1-4, with 8 bases matching TRBD1. The CDR3 protein is CASSSDRETKLFF. CDR3 DNA: TGTGCCAGCAGCTCGGACAGGGAAACAAAACTGTTTTTT.